Each of the 28 T cell receptor beta chains below was sequenced from the same sample in a study of T cells after posttransplantation cyclophosphamide. Only in-frame clones appear in the TCRdb table, and some are missing; sequencing was by immunoSEQ multiplex PCR. The profile covers about 22,000 clones, with approximately 70% appearing a single time and roughly 0.62% taken by the ten largest. Input material: memory CD4+ T cells sorted from PBMCs. These receptors all come from an older woman in good health, CMV-negative, and a related stem cell transplant donor.

The V and J genes are TRBV2 and TRBJ2-7; 7 bases map to TRBD2. With V trimmed by 3 bases and J by 7 bases, 9 bases remained unmatched. Germline CDR1 and CDR2: SNHLY and FYNNEI. The length of the CDR3 is 14 residues. CDR3 sequence: CASSEVVAGKEQYF. As DNA, the CDR3 is TGTGCCAGCAGTGAGGTGGTAGCGGGTAAGGAGCAGTACTTC.

The chain recombines TRBV7-9 with TRBJ1-1; the match to TRBD1 covers 7 bases. Germline assignment: CDR1 SEHNR and CDR2 FQNEAQ (reference sequence). This CDR3 is 13 amino acids long. The V and J ends lost 2 bases and 9 bases, in that order; junction bases with no gene match: 6. CDR3 residues: CASSLRDSVQAFF. DNA of the CDR3: TGTGCCAGCAGCTTAAGGGACAGCGTACAAGCTTTCTTT. The whole variable domain, filled in from reference TRBV7-9 and TRBJ1-1, reads DTGVSQNPRHKITKRGQNVTFRCDPISEHNRLYWYRQTLGQGPEFLTYFQNEAQLEKSRLLSDRFSAERPKGSFSTLEIQRTEQGDSAMYLCASSLRDSVQAFFGQGTRLTVV.

V and J are TRBV5-1 and TRBJ2-7; D is uncertain. The V gene's germline CDR1 is SGHRS and CDR2 YFSETQ. The ends were cut back, 0 bases at V and 4 bases at J, with 5 bases in the middle. This CDR3 region has 12 residues. The CDR3, as DNA: TGCGCCAGCAGCTTGGACATTTACGAGCAGTACTTC. It yields the protein CASSLDIYEQYF.

The CDR3 sequence: CASSRTATQDEQYF. CDR3 DNA: TGTGCCAGCAGCCGGACAGCAACTCAGGACGAGCAGTACTTC. The chain is built from TRBV6-1 and TRBJ2-7; D is possibly TRBD1 (6 bases). Germline V gene data show CDR1 as MNHNS and CDR2 as SASEGT. V was trimmed by 6 bases and J by 5 bases, leaving 17 bases between them. The CDR3 sequence is 14 residues long.

The chain links TRBV6-5 to TRBJ1-2; D gene unclear. The CDR3 extends over 13 amino acids. V dropped 5 bases and J dropped 4 bases, with 11 bases sitting between them. The germline CDR1 and CDR2 sequences are MNHEY and SVGAGI. CDR3 nucleotides: TGTGCCAGCAGTCAGAGGGCGGGCTATGGCTACACCTTC. It codes for CASSQRAGYGYTF.

The chain employs TRBV6-5 and TRBJ1-2; tentative D call: TRBD1 (5 bases). V dropped 6 bases and J dropped 2 bases, with 13 bases sitting between them. The CDR3 extends over 14 amino acids. CDR1 and CDR2 (germline): MNHEY, SVGAGI. The CDR3 DNA reads as TGTGCCAGCAGATTATCGGCAGGGAACTATGGCTACACCTTC. Translation: CASRLSAGNYGYTF.

V and J are TRBV2 and TRBJ1-2; D unresolved. With 7 bases removed from V and 7 bases from J, the gap between germline ends came to 10 bases. Germline values: CDR1 SNHLY, CDR2 FYNNEI. The CDR3 extends over 11 amino acids. CDR3 nucleotides: TGTGCCAGCACCTTACTCGGTGGCTACACCTTC. It specifies CASTLLGGYTF. The whole variable domain, remainder taken from reference TRBV2 and TRBJ1-2, is EPEVTQTPSHQVTQMGQEVILRCVPISNHLYFYWYRQILGQKVEFLVSFYNNEISEKSEIFDDQFSVERPDGSNFTLKIRSTKLEDSAMYFCASTLLGGYTFGSGTRLTVV.

This clone was found once. This chain joins TRBV6-5 and TRBJ1-1; D is possibly TRBD1 (5 bases). CDR1 is MNHEY, CDR2 SVGAGI, per germline. Trimming cost V 7 bases and J 0 bases, with 9 bases left between them. The CDR3 is 13 residues long. CDR3 coding DNA: TGTGCCAGCAACAGGATCATGAACACTGAAGCTTTCTTT. Its protein product is CASNRIMNTEAFF.

The J gene is TRBJ2-5, the V gene TRBV6-6; D gene ambiguous. The J call is in doubt because the DNA end fits TRBJ2-7 better. The CDR3 covers 12 residues. CDR1 and CDR2 from the germline V gene are MNHNY and SVGAGI (reference sequence). The CDR3 spells CASSRTPYEQYF. Here the CDR3 DNA reads TGTGCCAGCAGCCGCACCCCTTACGAGCAGTACTTC.

This sequence joins TRBV19 and TRBJ2-1; 10 nucleotides align to TRBD1. With 8 bases clipped from V and 10 bases from J, the junction kept 5 bases outside the gene matches. Germline CDR1 and CDR2: LNHDA and SQIVND (reference sequence). There are 12 residues in the CDR3. CDR3 DNA: TGTGCCAGTGGTGGGACAGGGGTCGAGCAGTTCTTC. Translated, it gives CASGGTGVEQFF. Variable domain in full (rest from reference TRBV19 and TRBJ2-1): DGGITQSPKYLFRKEGQNVTLSCEQNLNHDAMYWYRQDPGQGLRLIYYSQIVNDFQKGDIAEGYSVSREKKESFPLTVTSAQKNPTAFYLCASGGTGVEQFFGPGTRLTVL.

The J gene is TRBJ1-4, the V gene TRBV4-3; no clear D. The V end lost 3 bases, the J end lost 8 bases, and 10 bases lay between the germline ends. The length of the CDR3 is 13 residues. The germline CDR1 and CDR2 sequences are LGHNA and YSLEER. CDR3 nucleotides: TGCGCCAGCAGCCAGCAAACGAGGGAAAAACTGTTTTTT. Amino acid sequence: CASSQQTREKLFF.

On this clone itself: Other DNA sequences in this specimen translate into the identical CDR3. The chain links TRBV9 to TRBJ2-7, with a possible D match to TRBD2 (7 bases). This CDR3 region has 14 residues. The V end was cut by 4 bases, the J end by 2 bases, with 13 bases between. Germline assignment: CDR1 SGDLS and CDR2 YYNGEE. The CDR3 region is CASSPKGGAYEQYF. The CDR3 coding sequence is TGTGCCAGCAGCCCAAAGGGGGGGGCCTACGAGCAGTACTTC.

This clone came up a few times. The genes are TRBV10-3 and TRBJ2-7, with D maybe TRBD1 (5 bases). V was shortened by 8 bases and J by 2 bases, with 10 bases between the two germline ends. The V gene's germline CDR1 is ENHRY and CDR2 SYGVKD. CDR3 length: 12 amino acids. DNA for the CDR3: TGTGCCATCGCCACAGGCCCCTACGAGCAGTACTTC. Its protein product is CAIATGPYEQYF.

This clone was recorded a few times. The chain carries TRBV28 and TRBJ2-4; 10 bases agree with TRBD1. The CDR3 extends over 24 amino acids. The V gene end was trimmed by 4 bases and the J gene end by 0 bases; junction bases not matched to a gene: 27. The germline CDR1 and CDR2 sequences are MDHEN and SYDVKM. DNA for the CDR3: TGTGCCAGCAGTTGGGGGAGGGGGGACAGGGGTTATGAAGGGCTATGGGGAGCCAAAAACATTCAGTACTTC. Translating it yields CASSWGRGDRGYEGLWGAKNIQYF.

Here the CDR3 reads CASKTSGSIEQFF. The DNA for the CDR3 is TGTGCCAGCAAGACTAGCGGGAGCATTGAGCAGTTCTTC. The chain combines TRBV6-1 with TRBJ2-1, with TRBD2 matching 12 bases. The V gene end was trimmed by 7 bases and the J gene end by 9 bases; junction bases not matched to a gene: 4. Germline values: CDR1 MNHNS, CDR2 SASEGT. The CDR3 has 13 residues.

The rearrangement joins TRBV6-5 to TRBJ2-7; D gene ambiguous. Trimming left V 5 bases short and J 6 bases short, with 14 bases between. Germline V gives CDR1 MNHEY, CDR2 SVGAGI. This CDR3 has 13 residues. The CDR3 nucleotides read TGTGCCAGCAGTCCGCGACTTGTAGGCGAGCAGTACTTC. Translated, it gives CASSPRLVGEQYF.

The chain combines TRBV7-2 with TRBJ2-3; D remains ambiguous. Trimming took 2 bases from V and 9 from J, leaving 15 bases between them. The CDR3 is 14 residues long. Germline values: CDR1 SGHTA, CDR2 FQGNSA. The CDR3 nucleotides are TGTGCCAGCAGCTTATACGGAGCCTCTGCCACGCAGTATTTT. This encodes CASSLYGASATQYF.

This chain connects TRBV7-9 to TRBJ1-1, with no clear D. The CDR3 spans 15 residues. The ends were cut back, 6 bases at V and 10 bases at J, with 24 bases in the middle. The V gene's germline CDR1 is SEHNR and CDR2 FQNEAQ (reference sequence). The CDR3 spells CASRPSGRVLSGAFF. The CDR3 DNA follows: TGTGCCAGCAGACCGAGTGGGAGGGTATTATCAGGAGCTTTCTTT.

The V call is TRBV5-6, the J call TRBJ1-2; perhaps TRBD1 as D (6 bases). The CDR3 spans 14 residues. V lost 4 bases and J 6 bases, leaving 16 bases between the germline ends. In germline, CDR1 is SGHDT, CDR2 YYEEEE. The CDR3 here is CASSPGQGADGYTF. For the CDR3, the DNA is TGTGCCAGCAGCCCGGGACAAGGGGCGGATGGCTACACCTTC.

The chain employs TRBV6-6 and TRBJ1-2; D unclear. The germline gives CDR1 MNHNY, CDR2 SVGAGI (reference sequence). The CDR3 has 14 residues. Trimming removed 4 bases at V and 3 bases at J, with 12 bases between. CDR3 protein: CASSFTDGDYGYTF. The CDR3 coding sequence is TGTGCCAGCAGTTTTACAGACGGCGACTATGGCTACACCTTC.

The chain links TRBV28 to TRBJ2-3; D is possibly TRBD1 (5 bases). Trimming removed 4 bases at V and 4 bases at J, with 15 bases between. This CDR3 contains 15 residues. In germline, CDR1 is MDHEN, CDR2 SYDVKM. The CDR3 sequence: CASSSPGMESDTQYF. In DNA form, the CDR3 reads TGTGCCAGCAGTTCCCCAGGGATGGAATCAGATACGCAGTATTTT.

The chain uses TRBV6-5 and TRBJ2-7; 8 nucleotides match TRBD1. The CDR3 sequence is 14 residues long. Germline CDR1 MNHEY, CDR2 SVGAGI. Trimming took 7 bases from V and 3 from J; bases not matched to a gene: 8. CDR3 sequence reads: CASTTGQGSYEQYF. The CDR3 nucleotides read TGTGCCAGCACCACAGGACAGGGTAGCTACGAGCAGTACTTC.

V usage is TRBV7-9 and J usage is TRBJ2-1, with 8 nucleotides matching TRBD1. Germline lookup yields CDR1 SEHNR and CDR2 FQNEAQ (reference sequence). The length of the CDR3 is 14 residues. Trimming took 1 base from V and 7 from J; bases not matched to a gene: 3. The CDR3, as DNA: TGTGCCAGCAGCTTAGGACAGGGGATTAATGAGCAGTTCTTC. This translates into CASSLGQGINEQFF.

The chain is built from TRBV11-2 and TRBJ2-7; a weak D match, TRBD1 (5 bases). Germline V gene lookup returns CDR1 SGHAT and CDR2 FQNNGV. The CDR3 covers 13 residues. V was clipped by 5 bases and J by 2 bases, with 10 bases between them. The CDR3 DNA reads TGTGCCAGCAGCCCCCGGACAACCTACGAGCAGTACTTC. It yields the protein CASSPRTTYEQYF.

The chain recombines TRBV5-8 with TRBJ2-3; 8 nucleotides line up with TRBD2. Germline V lookup: CDR1 SGHTS, CDR2 YDEGEE. The CDR3 runs to 14 residues. J gave up 5 bases and V 4 bases, and 6 bases lay outside the gene matches. CDR3 loop: CASSPGLALDTQYF. DNA of the CDR3: TGTGCCAGCAGCCCAGGACTAGCACTAGATACGCAGTATTTT.

This chain connects TRBV11-2 to TRBJ1-1; TRBD1 aligns across 8 bases. Trimming cost V 3 bases and J 12 bases; bases outside gene matches: 3. The CDR3 is 11 amino acids. From germline, CDR1 is SGHAT and CDR2 FQNNGV. The CDR3 DNA follows: TGTGCCAGCAGCTTTAGACAGGGGACTTTCTTT. It encodes CASSFRQGTFF.

The V call is TRBV10-3, the J call TRBJ2-2; TRBD2 agrees at 16 bases. Germline V gene lookup returns CDR1 ENHRY and CDR2 SYGVKD. The CDR3 length is 16 residues. V gave up 9 bases and J gave up 7 bases; unmatched junction bases: 8. The CDR3 DNA reads TGTGCCATGGCCGGGACTAGCGGGAGGGGTAGCGGGGAGCTGTTTTTT. Its translation: CAMAGTSGRGSGELFF.

The V call is TRBV7-8, the J call TRBJ2-3; TRBD2 matches at 13 bases. The CDR3 runs to 13 residues. Germline CDR1 and CDR2: SGHVS and FQNEAQ. V lost 8 bases and J lost 4; bases outside the gene matches: 0. The CDR3 coding sequence is TGTGCCAGCGGGACTAGCGGGGCAGATACGCAGTATTTT. Translated: CASGTSGADTQYF.